What follows are 15 T cell receptor beta chains derived from one specimen sequenced in a study of OX40 agonist ivuxolimab in advanced cancers. TCRdb's copy holds only in-frame clones and misses some; the assay was immunoSEQ multiplex PCR. The sample carries some 50,000 clones, 80% to 85% recorded once. This sample comprised CD4+ or CD8+ T cells sorted from blood, obtained in a trial of the OX40 agonist ivuxolimab. The origin of the receptors is an adult with an advanced solid tumor such as melanoma, head and neck, liver or kidney cancer.

This clone was seen a few times. This chain links TRBV11-3 with TRBJ2-7, with D perhaps matching TRBD1 or TRBD2 (5 bases each). The CDR3 has 12 amino acids. Between the trimmed V and J ends, which lost 3 bases and 6 bases, there was a span of 9 bases. Germline values: CDR1 SGHNT, CDR2 YENEEA. Written as DNA, the CDR3 is TGTGCCAGCAGCTTTCCAGGGACCGAGCAGTACTTC. It translates to CASSFPGTEQYF.

The V gene is TRBV5-1, the J gene TRBJ2-2, with 7 nucleotides matching TRBD1. The CDR3 extends over 15 amino acids. Germline V lookup: CDR1 SGHRS, CDR2 YFSETQ. Germline trimming cut 3 bases from V and 4 bases from J; bases unmatched to any gene: 6. CDR3 DNA: TGCGCCAGCAGCTCTAGACAGGGCGGCACCGGGGAGCTGTTTTTT. This codes for CASSSRQGGTGELFF.

The CDR3 DNA is TGTGCCAGCAGCGAGGCAGGGAATACGCAGTATTTT. It codes for CASSEAGNTQYF. The chain recombines TRBV11-2 with TRBJ2-3, with a tentative D call TRBD1 (5 bases). Trimming took 5 bases from V and 7 from J, leaving 10 bases between them. This CDR3 contains 12 residues. Per the germline V gene, CDR1 is SGHAT and CDR2 is FQNNGV.

This sequence joins TRBV29-1 and TRBJ1-1; 7 bases map to TRBD1. The junction had 8 bases not matched to a gene; V was cut back by 4 bases and J by 6 bases. The CDR3 loop spans 13 amino acids. In germline, CDR1 is SQVTM, CDR2 ANQGSEA. The CDR3 nucleotides read TGCAGCGTTGCCCAGACAGGGTTGGCTGAAGCTTTCTTT. Protein sequence: CSVAQTGLAEAFF.

This clone was counted once. This sequence joins TRBV29-1 and TRBJ2-6, with D possibly matching TRBD2 (6 bases). Germline V gives CDR1 SQVTM, CDR2 ANQGSEA. This CDR3 region has 15 residues. Trimming took off 4 bases at V and 0 bases at J, with 10 bases between the two ends. CDR3 amino acids: CSVGEAGSGANVLTF. CDR3 bases: TGCAGCGTTGGGGAGGCTGGCTCTGGGGCCAACGTCCTGACTTTC.

The chain is built from TRBV30 and TRBJ1-2, with D maybe TRBD1 (6 bases). The CDR3 covers 12 residues. The V and J ends lost 0 bases and 4 bases respectively, with 6 bases between them. Germline loops: CDR1 GTSNPN, CDR2 SVGIG (reference sequence). CDR3 loop: CAWSVGGYGYTF. The CDR3 DNA sequence: TGTGCCTGGAGTGTAGGGGGCTATGGCTACACCTTC.

To note about this clone: This sample also contains other DNA sequences that code for the same CDR3. V usage is TRBV18 and J usage is TRBJ1-1; unclear D gene. CDR3 length: 14 amino acids. Per germline, CDR1 KGHSH and CDR2 LQKENI. Trimming shortened V by 3 bases and J by 4 bases, and 12 bases separated the two germline ends. The CDR3 DNA reads TGTGCCAGCTCACCGATATTTCAGAGCACTGAAGCTTTCTTT. Its protein is CASSPIFQSTEAFF.

The V gene is TRBV11-3, the J gene TRBJ1-2, with no clear D. V lost 0 bases and J 4 bases, leaving 15 bases between the germline ends. Germline V gene data show CDR1 as SGHNT and CDR2 as YENEEA. This CDR3 contains 16 residues. The CDR3 DNA follows: TGTGCCAGCAGCTTAGAAACGATAGGGAGGGCCTATGGCTACACCTTC. This codes for CASSLETIGRAYGYTF. The full variable domain, rest sourced from reference TRBV11-3 and TRBJ1-2, is EAGVVQSPRYKIIEKKQPVAFWCNPISGHNTLYWYLQNLGQGPELLIRYENEEAVDDSQLPKDRFSAERLKGVDSTLKIQPAELGDSAVYLCASSLETIGRAYGYTFGSGTRLTVV.

This chain links TRBV29-1 with TRBJ2-4, with 9 nucleotides matching TRBD1. Germline V gives CDR1 SQVTM, CDR2 ANQGSEA. V dropped 1 base and J dropped 0; count of bases not matched to a gene: 10. There are 18 residues in the CDR3. The CDR3 DNA reads TGCAGCGTTGAAGGGACAGGGGAACGGGGTATAGCCAAAAACATTCAGTACTTC. Its translation: CSVEGTGERGIAKNIQYF.

This clone was seen a handful of times. The chain joins TRBV28 to TRBJ1-3; TRBD1 is a possible D gene (5 bases). The CDR3 covers 13 residues. Germline lookup yields CDR1 MDHEN and CDR2 SYDVKM. The germline V and J ends were trimmed by 11 bases and 0 bases, with 11 bases remaining between them. The CDR3 reads CAGQGASGNTIYF. The CDR3 DNA follows: TGTGCCGGCCAAGGGGCCTCTGGAAACACCATATATTTT.

The chain uses TRBV25-1 and TRBJ2-3; D may be TRBD2 (7 bases). Germline V gives CDR1 MGHDK, CDR2 SYGVNS. The CDR3 has 14 amino acids. Deletions cut 3 bases from V and 5 bases from J, with 12 bases between. CDR3 sequence reads: CASSEGGAGDTQYF. The DNA of the CDR3 is TGTGCCAGCAGTGAGGGGGGGGCGGGAGATACGCAGTATTTT.

V gene TRBV6-4 combines with J gene TRBJ1-4; a possible D gene is TRBD1 (5 bases). In germline, CDR1 is MRHNA, CDR2 SNTAGT. The ends were cut back, 6 bases at V and 10 bases at J, with 18 bases in the middle. CDR3 length: 14 amino acids. The CDR3: CASSPTPGSGKLFF. The CDR3 coding sequence is TGTGCCAGCAGCCCGACTCCAGGGAGTGGAAAACTGTTTTTT.

This chain uses TRBV7-9 with TRBJ2-7; D might be TRBD2 (6 bases). V shed 2 bases and J shed 2 bases, with 10 bases lying between them. The germline CDR1 and CDR2 sequences are SEHNR and FQNEAQ (reference sequence). This CDR3 region has 14 residues. CDR3 sequence (DNA): TGTGCCAGCAGCTTATCAGCGGGTGCCTACGAGCAGTACTTC. Translation: CASSLSAGAYEQYF. The variable domain in full, with the rest retrieved from reference TRBV7-9 and TRBJ2-7, is DTGVSQNPRHKITKRGQNVTFRCDPISEHNRLYWYRQTLGQGPEFLTYFQNEAQLEKSRLLSDRFSAERPKGSFSTLEIQRTEQGDSAMYLCASSLSAGAYEQYFGPGTRLTVT.

This clone is judged medium-sized. The rearrangement links TRBV10-1 to TRBJ1-2; D uncertain. This CDR3 has 14 amino acids. Trimming removed 2 bases from V and 8 bases from J, with 15 bases in between. Germline-derived CDR1 and CDR2 are WNHNN and SYGVQD (reference sequence). The CDR3 DNA reads TGCGCCAGCAGTGAGGACACCCAGTCGGGAGGCTACACCTTC. Protein sequence: CASSEDTQSGGYTF.

The J gene is TRBJ1-5, the V gene TRBV6-1; D possibly corresponds to TRBD1 (5 bases). CDR3 length: 16 amino acids. Trimming pared 2 bases from V and 0 bases from J, leaving 11 bases between. Germline V gene data show CDR1 as MNHNS and CDR2 as SASEGT. This CDR3 reads CASSEYDSNSNQPQHF. The CDR3 DNA reads TGTGCCAGCAGTGAATACGACAGCAATAGCAATCAGCCCCAGCATTTT.